Below are 29 T cell receptor beta chains sequenced from a single sample in a study of patients and donors after allogeneic stem cell transplantation. Using its own MiXCR run on the RT-PCR reads, TCRdb lists one record per CDR3 protein. The sample contains about 230,000 distinct CDR3 sequences, about 14% of which appear only once. The sequenced sample consisted of blood, either unsorted or a sorted T cell fraction (not recorded which). The receptors here all came from a human donor who was either an allogeneic HSCT recipient or a stem cell or donor lymphocyte infusion donor (not recorded which). It is not recorded whose cells these are; they may come from a transplant donor.

The genes are TRBV7-6 and TRBJ1-1, with a tentative D call TRBD1 (6 bases). Trimming pared 5 bases from V and 4 bases from J, leaving 11 bases between. The length of the CDR3 is 13 residues. Germline V gene lookup returns CDR1 SGHVS and CDR2 FNYEAQ. CDR3 nucleotide sequence: TGTGCCAGCAGCCGCTCACAGGGCACTGAAGCTTTCTTT. Protein product: CASSRSQGTEAFF.

This clonotype has only a few counts. The chain joins TRBV20-1 to TRBJ1-1; 8 nucleotides match TRBD1. This CDR3 contains 13 residues. V shed 3 bases, J shed 11 bases, and the junction held 11 bases outside the gene matches. In germline, CDR1 is DFQATT, CDR2 SNEGSKA (reference sequence). CDR3 amino acids: CSARGDRNVVAFF. The CDR3 DNA follows: TGCAGTGCTAGGGGGGACAGGAACGTAGTTGCTTTCTTT.

This clonotype has only a few counts. V gene TRBV15 combines with J gene TRBJ1-5, with 10 bases identical to TRBD1. The CDR3 is 17 residues long. J gave up 2 bases and V 5 bases, and 9 bases lay outside the gene matches. Germline-derived CDR1 and CDR2 are LNHNV and YYDKDF (reference sequence). CDR3 loop: CATSGRQGAVGNQPQHF. The CDR3 DNA follows: TGTGCCACCAGCGGACGACAGGGGGCAGTTGGCAATCAGCCCCAGCATTTT. The entire variable domain, with the rest obtained from reference TRBV15 and TRBJ1-5, is as follows: DAMVIQNPRYQVTQFGKPVTLSCSQTLNHNVMYWYQQKSSQAPKLLFHYYDKDFNNEADTPDNFQSRRPNTSFCFLDIRSPGLGDTAMYLCATSGRQGAVGNQPQHFGDGTRLSIL.

This clonotype was recorded a few times. The chain combines TRBV27 with TRBJ2-5; 8 bases align to TRBD1. This CDR3 has 16 amino acids. Germline V gives CDR1 MNHEY, CDR2 SMNVEV (reference sequence). The V gene end was trimmed by 5 bases and the J gene end by 4 bases; junction bases not matched to a gene: 12. CDR3 protein: CASSPAGTGSGETQYF. The CDR3 bases are TGTGCCAGCAGTCCCGCCGGGACAGGATCCGGAGAGACCCAGTACTTC.

This clonotype was found many times. The genes are TRBV6-5 and TRBJ2-7; TRBD1 agrees at 9 bases. Germline CDR1 and CDR2: MNHEY and SVGAGI. With V trimmed by 4 bases and J by 1 base, 5 bases remained unmatched. This CDR3 has 15 residues. CDR3 DNA: TGTGCCAGCAGTTTCGGGGGGACAGGGTCCTACGAGCAGTACTTC. Translation: CASSFGGTGSYEQYF.

This clonotype was observed many times. The chain joins TRBV5-1 to TRBJ2-7; either TRBD1 or TRBD2 may supply D (5 bases each). The CDR3 loop spans 13 amino acids. Trimming stripped 3 bases from V and 5 bases from J, with 12 bases between. The germline gives CDR1 SGHRS, CDR2 YFSETQ. CDR3 region: CASSSVGGNEQYF. The CDR3 DNA follows: TGCGCCAGCAGCTCCGTTGGGGGAAACGAGCAGTACTTC.

This clonotype was counted many times. The rearrangement joins TRBV5-1 to TRBJ1-1, with a tentative D call TRBD1 (6 bases). This CDR3 has 11 amino acids. Looked up from germline, CDR1 is SGHRS and CDR2 is YFSETQ. Trimming removed 0 bases at V and 11 bases at J, with 8 bases between. DNA for the CDR3: TGCGCCAGCAGCTTGGGACAGGAGGCTTTCTTT. Translated: CASSLGQEAFF.

The chain uses TRBV20-1 and TRBJ1-1, with D unclear. The CDR3 has 12 residues. Germline values: CDR1 DFQATT, CDR2 SNEGSKA (reference sequence). Trimming shortened V by 0 bases and J by 5 bases, and 7 bases separated the two germline ends. The CDR3 loop is CSARELGTEAFF. The CDR3 region has the DNA TGCAGTGCTAGAGAGTTGGGTACTGAAGCTTTCTTT.

This clonotype was observed many times. The chain joins TRBV5-5 to TRBJ2-1; D gene unclear. Trimming cost V 6 bases and J 5 bases, with 9 bases left between them. Looked up from germline, CDR1 is SGHKS and CDR2 is YYEKEE (reference sequence). CDR3 size: 12 residues. CDR3 region: CASNLRDNEQFF. Here the CDR3 DNA reads TGTGCCAGCAACCTTCGGGACAATGAGCAGTTCTTC.

This clonotype was seen repeatedly, ten times or more. The J gene is TRBJ1-1, the V gene TRBV6-2 or TRBV6-3; 9 bases are shared with TRBD1. The CDR3 sequence is 14 residues long. The germline V gene encodes CDR1 MNHEY and CDR2 SVGEGT. With 4 bases clipped from V and 3 bases from J, the junction kept 3 bases outside the gene matches. CDR3 protein: CASSSWTGDTEAFF. The CDR3 region has the DNA TGTGCCAGCAGTTCCTGGACAGGGGACACTGAAGCTTTCTTT.

In this sample, this clonotype turned up a few times. The V gene is TRBV7-6, the J gene TRBJ2-7, with 7 bases that match TRBD1. With 4 bases clipped from V and 8 bases from J, the junction kept 8 bases outside the gene matches. This CDR3 is 13 amino acids long. CDR1 and CDR2 (germline): SGHVS, FNYEAQ. CDR3 in amino acids: CASSYRGTAKQYF. The CDR3 DNA reads TGTGCCAGCAGCTACCGAGGGACAGCCAAGCAGTACTTC.

The chain is built from TRBV7-6 and TRBJ2-5, with 10 bases that match TRBD2. This CDR3 is 15 amino acids long. Germline loops: CDR1 SGHVS, CDR2 FNYEAQ. Trimming took 5 bases from V and 2 from J; bases not matched to a gene: 5. The CDR3 bases are TGTGCCAGCAGCCTGCGGACTAGCGGACAAGAGACCCAGTACTTC. The encoded protein is CASSLRTSGQETQYF.

This clonotype was observed at least ten times. The rearrangement joins TRBV4-2 to TRBJ1-5, with TRBD1 matching 8 bases. CDR1 and CDR2 from the germline V gene are LGHNA and YNFKEQ. CDR3 length: 17 amino acids. The trim removed 1 base at V and 5 bases at J, leaving 10 bases unmatched. CDR3 sequence reads: CASSQGTGGDVDQPQHF. CDR3 DNA: TGTGCCAGCAGCCAAGGCACAGGGGGGGACGTGGATCAGCCCCAGCATTTT.

The sample holds many counts of this clonotype. This sequence joins TRBV20-1 and TRBJ1-6, with 7 positions matching TRBD1. Unmatched junction bases numbered 9, after V lost 0 bases and J lost 7 bases. The CDR3 is 16 residues long. Germline CDR1 is DFQATT and CDR2 is SNEGSKA (reference sequence). This CDR3 is CSARERQGRGNSPLHF. CDR3 DNA: TGCAGTGCTAGAGAAAGACAGGGCAGGGGCAATTCACCCCTCCACTTT.

This clonotype was counted only a few times. V usage is TRBV27 and J usage is TRBJ1-1; TRBD1 is a possible D gene (5 bases). This CDR3 has 16 amino acids. Trimming stripped 2 bases from V and 6 bases from J, with 19 bases between. The germline V gene has CDR1 MNHEY and CDR2 SMNVEV (reference sequence). Here the CDR3 reads CASSLGQGRVWAEAFF. CDR3 in DNA: TGTGCCAGCAGTTTAGGGCAGGGTAGGGTCTGGGCTGAAGCTTTCTTT.

This clonotype was picked up many times. V usage is TRBV5-6 and J usage is TRBJ2-7; 9 nucleotides align to TRBD1. This CDR3 is built from 13 residues. Trimming removed 4 bases from V and 4 bases from J; junction bases left unmatched: 3. Germline assignment: CDR1 SGHDT and CDR2 YYEEEE. CDR3: CASSADRGYEQYF. CDR3 DNA: TGTGCCAGCAGCGCCGACAGGGGGTACGAGCAGTACTTC.

This clonotype was recorded a few times. The chain uses TRBV6-1 and TRBJ1-5, with D perhaps matching TRBD1 (5 bases). Trimming shortened V by 6 bases and J by 5 bases, and 17 bases separated the two germline ends. The germline gives CDR1 MNHNS, CDR2 SASEGT. The CDR3 consists of 15 residues. In DNA form, the CDR3 reads TGTGCCAGCAGCCCCCGGAGGGGCGGACATCAGCCCCAGCATTTT. Amino acids: CASSPRRGGHQPQHF.

This clonotype was picked up a small number of times. This chain connects TRBV4-1 to TRBJ1-4; D possibly corresponds to TRBD1 (6 bases). The germline V gene has CDR1 MGHRA and CDR2 YSYEKL. V shed 0 bases and J shed 6 bases, with 11 bases lying between them. CDR3 length: 15 residues. In DNA, the CDR3 is TGCGCCAGCAGCCAAGATCGGGGGGCAGATGAAAAACTGTTTTTT. This codes for CASSQDRGADEKLFF.

This clonotype was seen many times. The chain joins TRBV29-1 to TRBJ1-2, with D perhaps matching TRBD1 (5 bases). V lost 6 bases and J 8 bases, leaving 13 bases between the germline ends. Germline loops: CDR1 SQVTM, CDR2 ANQGSEA. The CDR3 is 11 residues long. The CDR3 reads CSVRKGQGYTF. In DNA form, the CDR3 reads TGCAGCGTACGAAAGGGGCAGGGCTACACCTTC.

The sample holds a few counts of this clonotype. The chain uses TRBV10-3 and TRBJ2-3; D remains ambiguous. The CDR3 length is 14 residues. The germline V gene encodes CDR1 ENHRY and CDR2 SYGVKD. The V end was cut by 5 bases, the J end by 0 bases, with 9 bases between. The CDR3 loop is CAISPVSSTDTQYF. DNA of the CDR3: TGTGCCATCAGTCCAGTATCTAGCACAGATACGCAGTATTTT.

The chain joins TRBV6-2 or TRBV6-3 to TRBJ2-5, with 8 bases identical to TRBD1. Germline V gene lookup returns CDR1 MNHEY and CDR2 SVGEGT. The V and J ends lost 6 bases and 5 bases, in that order; junction bases with no gene match: 11. The CDR3 extends over 15 amino acids. The CDR3 sequence: CASSRRQGKKETQYF. CDR3 nucleotides: TGTGCCAGCAGCCGCAGACAGGGGAAAAAGGAGACCCAGTACTTC.

The chain recombines TRBV6-5 with TRBJ1-1; TRBD1 might be the D (6 bases). Trimming stripped 4 bases from V and 3 bases from J, with 12 bases between. The CDR3 consists of 14 residues. Germline V CDR1 and CDR2: MNHEY, SVGAGI. The CDR3 loop is CASSFTGFDTEAFF. DNA of the CDR3: TGTGCCAGCAGTTTCACAGGGTTTGACACTGAAGCTTTCTTT.

This rearrangement joins TRBV6-1 to TRBJ1-5, with 7 bases identical to TRBD1. The CDR3 is made up of 14 amino acids. After removal of 6 bases from V and 4 bases from J, the junction contained 6 bases not matched to a gene. Germline loops: CDR1 MNHNS, CDR2 SASEGT. CDR3 amino acids: CASRPGTANQPQHF. DNA for the CDR3: TGTGCCAGCAGGCCCGGGACAGCGAATCAGCCCCAGCATTTT.

The sample holds many counts of this clonotype. This chain joins TRBV12-3 or TRBV12-4 and TRBJ1-2; a weak D match, TRBD1 (6 bases). V lost 6 bases to trimming and J lost 8 bases, with 25 bases between them. The CDR3 extends over 16 amino acids. CDR3 in DNA: TGTGCCAGCAGCTCACCCCGGGACATCCAGGGTCAGGGCTACACCTTC. Amino acid sequence: CASSSPRDIQGQGYTF.

Here the CDR3 DNA reads TGCGCCAGCTCCACGGGGGGTTTCATGGCTGAAGCTTTCTTT. Amino acids: CASSTGGFMAEAFF. V usage is TRBV5-1 and J usage is TRBJ1-1, with D perhaps TRBD1 (5 bases). From germline, CDR1 is SGHRS and CDR2 YFSETQ. Trimming pared 7 bases from V and 6 bases from J, leaving 19 bases between. The CDR3 contains 14 residues.

This clonotype was counted ten times or more. The rearrangement joins TRBV11-2 to TRBJ2-5; D is uncertain. The germline V gene has CDR1 SGHAT and CDR2 FQNNGV. CDR3 length equals 15 residues. The V gene lost 1 base and the J gene lost 5 bases, with 14 bases spanning the gap. The CDR3 protein is CASSLVPALGETQYF. CDR3 DNA sequence: TGTGCCAGCAGCTTAGTCCCGGCCTTGGGGGAGACCCAGTACTTC. Based on the CDR3 plus reference TRBV11-2 and TRBJ2-5, the full variable domain is EAGVAQSPRYKIIEKRQSVAFWCNPISGHATLYWYQQILGQGPKLLIQFQNNGVVDDSQLPKDRFSAERLKGVDSTLKIQPAKLEDSAVYLCASSLVPALGETQYFGPGTRLLVL.

This clonotype was seen many times. V and J are TRBV7-8 and TRBJ1-2; no firm D call. The CDR3 covers 12 residues. Germline lookup yields CDR1 SGHVS and CDR2 FQNEAQ. Trimming cost V 4 bases and J 4 bases, with 7 bases left between them. As DNA, the CDR3 is TGTGCCAGCAGCTCCCTGACCTATGGCTACACCTTC. Its protein product is CASSSLTYGYTF. Full variable domain (outside the CDR3, taken from reference TRBV7-8 and TRBJ1-2): GAGVSQSPRYKVAKRGQDVALRCDPISGHVSLFWYQQALGQGPEFLTYFQNEAQLDKSGLPSDRFFAERPEGSVSTLKIQRTQQEDSAVYLCASSSLTYGYTFGSGTRLTVV.

This chain uses TRBV20-1 with TRBJ1-1; TRBD1 aligns across 8 bases. The CDR3 loop spans 18 amino acids. V dropped 4 bases and J dropped 1; count of bases not matched to a gene: 17. Germline V lookup: CDR1 DFQATT, CDR2 SNEGSKA (reference sequence). CDR3 loop: CSAIWGRGLGMGNTEAFF. DNA for the CDR3: TGCAGTGCTATATGGGGCAGGGGGCTCGGCATGGGGAACACTGAAGCTTTCTTT.

This clonotype was seen a few times. The CDR3 DNA sequence: TGCGCCAGCAGCCAAGATGGTTGGGCTTGGGGTGAAAAACTGTTTTTT. It specifies CASSQDGWAWGEKLFF. The chain joins TRBV4-3 to TRBJ1-4, with D unresolved. The germline V gene encodes CDR1 LGHNA and CDR2 YSLEER. V was clipped by 0 bases and J by 7 bases, with 15 bases between them. The length of the CDR3 is 16 residues.